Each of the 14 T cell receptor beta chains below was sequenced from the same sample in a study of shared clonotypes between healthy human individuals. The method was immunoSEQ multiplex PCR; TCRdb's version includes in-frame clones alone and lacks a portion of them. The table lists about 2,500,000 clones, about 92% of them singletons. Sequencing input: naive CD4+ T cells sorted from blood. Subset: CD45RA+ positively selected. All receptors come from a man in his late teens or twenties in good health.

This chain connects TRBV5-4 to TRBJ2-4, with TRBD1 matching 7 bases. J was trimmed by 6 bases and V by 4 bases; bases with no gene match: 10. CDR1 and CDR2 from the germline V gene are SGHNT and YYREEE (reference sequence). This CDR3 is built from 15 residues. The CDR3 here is CASSGKTGDGNIQYF. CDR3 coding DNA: TGTGCCAGCAGCGGTAAAACAGGGGACGGAAACATTCAGTACTTC.

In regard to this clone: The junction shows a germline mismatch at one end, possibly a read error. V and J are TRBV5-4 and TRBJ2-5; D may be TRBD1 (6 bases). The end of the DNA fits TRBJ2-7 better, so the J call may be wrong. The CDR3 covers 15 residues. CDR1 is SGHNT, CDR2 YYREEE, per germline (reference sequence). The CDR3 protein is CASSQENRAYYEQYF. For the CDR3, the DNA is TGCGCCAGCAGCCAAGAGAACAGGGCCTACTACGAGCAGTACTTC.

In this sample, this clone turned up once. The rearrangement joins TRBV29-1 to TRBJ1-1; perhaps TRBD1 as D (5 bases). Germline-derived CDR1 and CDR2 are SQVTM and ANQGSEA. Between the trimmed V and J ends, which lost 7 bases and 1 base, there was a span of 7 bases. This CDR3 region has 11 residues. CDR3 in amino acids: CSDGGNTEAFF. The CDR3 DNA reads TGCAGCGACGGGGGGAACACTGAAGCTTTCTTT.

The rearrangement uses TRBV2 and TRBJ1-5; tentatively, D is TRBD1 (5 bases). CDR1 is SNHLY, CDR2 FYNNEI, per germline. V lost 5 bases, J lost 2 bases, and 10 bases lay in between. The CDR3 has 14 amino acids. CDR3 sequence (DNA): TGTGCCAGCAGTAACGTCAGGGGCAATCAGCCCCAGCATTTT. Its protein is CASSNVRGNQPQHF.

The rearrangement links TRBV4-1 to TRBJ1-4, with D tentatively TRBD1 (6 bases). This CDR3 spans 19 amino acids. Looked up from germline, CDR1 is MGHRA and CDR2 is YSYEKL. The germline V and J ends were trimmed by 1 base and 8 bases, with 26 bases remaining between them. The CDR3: CASSQGQGQGWGLSEKLFF. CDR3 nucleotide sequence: TGCGCCAGCAGCCAAGGTCAAGGGCAGGGGTGGGGGTTGAGCGAAAAACTGTTTTTT.

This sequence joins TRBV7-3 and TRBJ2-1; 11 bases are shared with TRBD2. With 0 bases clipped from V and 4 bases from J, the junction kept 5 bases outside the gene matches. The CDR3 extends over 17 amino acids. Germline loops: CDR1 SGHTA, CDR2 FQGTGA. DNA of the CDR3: TGTGCCAGCAGCTTAACTCCCGGGACTAGCGGATACAATGAGCAGTTCTTC. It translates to CASSLTPGTSGYNEQFF. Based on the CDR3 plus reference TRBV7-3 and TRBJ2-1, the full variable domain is GAGVSQTPSNKVTEKGKYVELRCDPISGHTALYWYRQSLGQGPEFLIYFQGTGAADDSGLPNDRFFAVRPEGSVSTLKIQRTERGDSAVYLCASSLTPGTSGYNEQFFGPGTRLTVL.

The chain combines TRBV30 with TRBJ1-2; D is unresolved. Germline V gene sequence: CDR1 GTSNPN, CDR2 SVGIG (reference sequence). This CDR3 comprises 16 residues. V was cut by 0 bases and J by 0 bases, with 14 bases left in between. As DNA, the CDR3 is TGTGCCTGGAGTGTACAGCAGCGATACTCTAACTATGGCTACACCTTC. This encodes CAWSVQQRYSNYGYTF.

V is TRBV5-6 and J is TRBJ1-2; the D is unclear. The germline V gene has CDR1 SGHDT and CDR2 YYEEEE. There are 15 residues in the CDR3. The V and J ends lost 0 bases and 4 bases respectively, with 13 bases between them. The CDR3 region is CASSLGLAIPYGYTF. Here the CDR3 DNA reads TGTGCCAGCAGCTTGGGTCTCGCGATTCCCTATGGCTACACCTTC. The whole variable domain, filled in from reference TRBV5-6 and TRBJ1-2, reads DAGVTQSPTHLIKTRGQQVTLRCSPKSGHDTVSWYQQALGQGPQFIFQYYEEEERQRGNFPDRFSGHQFPNYSSELNVNALLLGDSALYLCASSLGLAIPYGYTFGSGTRLTVV.

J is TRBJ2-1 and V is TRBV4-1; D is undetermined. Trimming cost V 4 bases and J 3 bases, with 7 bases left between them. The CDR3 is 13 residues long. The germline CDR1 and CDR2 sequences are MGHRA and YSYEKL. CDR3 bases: TGCGCCAGCAGCCCTCCTTACTACAATGAGCAGTTCTTC. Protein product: CASSPPYYNEQFF.

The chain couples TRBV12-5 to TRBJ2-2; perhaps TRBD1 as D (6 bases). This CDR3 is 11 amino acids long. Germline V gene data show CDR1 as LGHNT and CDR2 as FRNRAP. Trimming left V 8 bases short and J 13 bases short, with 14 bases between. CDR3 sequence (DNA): TGTGCTAGTTCCCTGGGCAGGGGGCTGTTTTTT. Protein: CASSLGRGLFF.

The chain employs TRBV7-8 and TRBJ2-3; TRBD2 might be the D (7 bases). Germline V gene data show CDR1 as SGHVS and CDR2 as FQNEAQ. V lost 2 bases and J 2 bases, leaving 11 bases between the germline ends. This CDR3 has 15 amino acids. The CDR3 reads CASSLRGRDTDTQYF. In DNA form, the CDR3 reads TGTGCCAGCAGCTTAAGGGGGAGGGACACAGATACGCAGTATTTT.

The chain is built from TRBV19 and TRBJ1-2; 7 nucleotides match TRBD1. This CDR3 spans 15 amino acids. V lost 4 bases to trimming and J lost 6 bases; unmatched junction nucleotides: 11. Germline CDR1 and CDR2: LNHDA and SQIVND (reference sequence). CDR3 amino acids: CASSRGVGTVNGYTF. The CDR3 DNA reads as TGTGCCAGTAGTAGGGGAGTAGGGACAGTTAATGGCTACACCTTC.

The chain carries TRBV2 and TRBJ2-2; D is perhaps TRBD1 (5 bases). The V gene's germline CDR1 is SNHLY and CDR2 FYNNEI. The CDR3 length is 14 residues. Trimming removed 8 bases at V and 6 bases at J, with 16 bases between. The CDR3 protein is CASRGATSAGELFF. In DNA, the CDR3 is TGTGCCAGCCGTGGGGCTACCAGTGCCGGGGAGCTGTTTTTT.

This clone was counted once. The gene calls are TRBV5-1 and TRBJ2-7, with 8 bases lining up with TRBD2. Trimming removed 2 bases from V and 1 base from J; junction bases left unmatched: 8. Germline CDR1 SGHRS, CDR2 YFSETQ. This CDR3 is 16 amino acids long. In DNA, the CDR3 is TGCGCCAGCAGCTTTACTTTCAGCGGGGGTTCCTACGAGCAGTACTTC. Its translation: CASSFTFSGGSYEQYF.